One and the same sample provided the 25 T cell receptor beta chains below, sequenced in a study of OX40 agonist ivuxolimab in advanced cancers. The assay was immunoSEQ multiplex PCR, and TCRdb's table has in-frame clones only and misses some. The repertoire holds more than 60,000 clones, with 85% to 90% as singletons. The input for sequencing was CD4+ or CD8+ T cells sorted from blood, taken in a trial of the OX40 agonist ivuxolimab. These TCRs come from an adult with an advanced solid tumor such as melanoma, head and neck, liver or kidney cancer.

This clone was observed a handful of times. The rearrangement joins TRBV4-1 to TRBJ1-2; tentatively, D is TRBD1 (5 bases). With 2 bases removed from V and 4 bases from J, the gap between germline ends came to 11 bases. This CDR3 region has 14 residues. Germline loops: CDR1 MGHRA, CDR2 YSYEKL. The CDR3 here is CASSQQGGLYGYTF. The CDR3 region has the DNA TGCGCCAGCAGCCAACAGGGAGGCCTCTATGGCTACACCTTC.

This clone occurred a few times. The chain is built from TRBV7-9 and TRBJ1-5; no firm D call. Germline V CDR1 and CDR2: SEHNR, FQNEAQ (reference sequence). Trimming removed 4 bases at V and 12 bases at J, with 13 bases between. The CDR3 sequence is 12 residues long. The DNA for the CDR3 is TGTGCCAGCAGCTCGATCGAGGAGGGCCAGCATTTT. Its protein product is CASSSIEEGQHF.

This chain joins TRBV7-3 and TRBJ2-1, with 7 bases identical to TRBD1. Losses at the gene ends were 5 bases for V and 6 bases for J; bases not matched to a gene: 7. The CDR3 extends over 14 amino acids. CDR1 is SGHTA and CDR2 is FQGTGA in the germline V gene. The CDR3 is CASSTSGQVNEQFF. The CDR3 nucleotides are TGTGCCAGCAGCACCTCCGGACAGGTCAATGAGCAGTTCTTC.

The chain joins TRBV13 to TRBJ1-3; D call uncertain. Per germline, CDR1 PRHDT and CDR2 FYEKMQ (reference sequence). This CDR3 has 15 amino acids. The ends were cut back, 5 bases at V and 1 base at J, with 12 bases in the middle. CDR3 in DNA: TGTGCCAGCAGCCCACAACACCGTTCTGGAAACACCATATATTTT. It specifies CASSPQHRSGNTIYF. The full variable domain, in which reference TRBV13 and TRBJ1-3 provide the parts outside the CDR3, is AAGVIQSPRHLIKEKRETATLKCYPIPRHDTVYWYQQGPGQDPQFLISFYEKMQSDKGSIPDRFSAQQFSDYHSELNMSSLELGDSALYFCASSPQHRSGNTIYFGEGSWLTVV.

J is TRBJ2-7 and V is TRBV4-1; 13 bases agree with TRBD2. The germline CDR1 and CDR2 sequences are MGHRA and YSYEKL. The CDR3 covers 18 residues. V shed 0 bases and J 2 bases; nucleotides not matched to a gene: 7. CDR3 sequence: CASSQDPPGLAGTYEQYF. The CDR3 DNA is TGCGCCAGCAGCCAAGACCCTCCGGGACTAGCGGGGACCTACGAGCAGTACTTC.

This clone turned up a few times. The J gene is TRBJ2-7, the V gene TRBV2, with 11 positions matching TRBD2. Trimming removed 1 base from V and 3 bases from J; junction bases left unmatched: 2. Per the germline V gene, CDR1 is SNHLY and CDR2 is FYNNEI. The CDR3 loop spans 15 amino acids. CDR3 DNA: TGTGCCAGCAGTGAAGAGGGGACTAGCGGCTACGAGCAGTACTTC. Protein: CASSEEGTSGYEQYF.

V usage is TRBV2 and J usage is TRBJ2-7, with 8 bases identical to TRBD2. The junction had 7 bases not matched to a gene; V was cut back by 10 bases and J by 5 bases. CDR1 SNHLY and CDR2 FYNNEI come from the germline V gene. CDR3 size: 12 residues. The CDR3 coding sequence is TGTGCCATCCGAGCGGGAGTCGACGAGCAGTACTTC. Protein: CAIRAGVDEQYF. The full variable domain, completed using reference TRBV2 and TRBJ2-7, is EPEVTQTPSHQVTQMGQEVILRCVPISNHLYFYWYRQILGQKVEFLVSFYNNEISEKSEIFDDQFSVERPDGSNFTLKIRSTKLEDSAMYFCAIRAGVDEQYFGPGTRLTVT.

V is TRBV27 and J is TRBJ1-5; D not resolved. Germline CDR1 reads MNHEY; CDR2 reads SMNVEV (reference sequence). V lost 3 bases to trimming and J lost 7 bases, with 10 bases between them. The CDR3 has 13 amino acids. The CDR3 loop is CASSFAGWQPQHF. CDR3 sequence (DNA): TGTGCCAGCAGTTTTGCGGGTTGGCAGCCCCAGCATTTT.

The chain carries TRBV27 and TRBJ2-7, with unresolved D. V was shortened by 0 bases and J by 6 bases, with 9 bases between the two germline ends. Germline V lookup: CDR1 MNHEY, CDR2 SMNVEV (reference sequence). The CDR3 covers 13 residues. The chain's CDR3 is CASSLSSASEQYF. The DNA for the CDR3 is TGTGCCAGCAGTTTATCGTCGGCTAGCGAGCAGTACTTC.

This chain joins TRBV11-2 and TRBJ2-1, with D possibly TRBD1 on 7 matching bases. Germline V gene data show CDR1 as SGHAT and CDR2 as FQNNGV. Between the trimmed V and J ends, which lost 5 bases and 8 bases, there was a span of 10 bases. The CDR3 extends over 12 amino acids. CDR3 sequence reads: CASSPGGYEQFF. The CDR3, as DNA: TGTGCCAGCAGCCCAGGGGGGTATGAGCAGTTCTTC.

The J gene is TRBJ1-2, the V gene TRBV14; D may be TRBD1 (5 bases). V was shortened by 0 bases and J by 3 bases, with 11 bases between the two germline ends. The CDR3 is 15 amino acids. Germline-derived CDR1 and CDR2 are SGHDN and FVKESK. The CDR3 DNA reads as TGTGCCAGCAGCCAAGACCAGGGTGTGCACTATGGCTACACCTTC. As protein: CASSQDQGVHYGYTF.

A single count supports this clone. This sequence joins TRBV5-1 and TRBJ2-1; 7 nucleotides match TRBD1. This CDR3 spans 14 amino acids. Trimming removed 3 bases from V and 5 bases from J; junction bases left unmatched: 5. CDR1 is SGHRS, CDR2 YFSETQ, per germline. CDR3 in DNA: TGCGCCAGCAGCTGGACAGGACGGGACAATGAGCAGTTCTTC. Protein sequence: CASSWTGRDNEQFF.

The CDR3 is CASSGRGDREIEKLFF. CDR3 DNA: TGTGCCAGCAGCGGACGAGGGGACAGGGAAATTGAAAAACTGTTTTTT. The gene calls are TRBV9 and TRBJ1-4; 9 nucleotides line up with TRBD1. V dropped 3 bases and J dropped 7; count of bases not matched to a gene: 10. CDR3 length: 16 residues. Germline CDR1 and CDR2: SGDLS and YYNGEE.

The chain combines TRBV10-3 with TRBJ2-2, with D hard to call. CDR3 length: 16 amino acids. CDR1 and CDR2 from the germline V gene are ENHRY and SYGVKD. The V gene lost 6 bases and the J gene lost 0 bases, with 14 bases spanning the gap. The CDR3 protein is CAISPVADTNTGELFF. As DNA, the CDR3 is TGTGCCATCAGCCCCGTAGCCGATACGAACACCGGGGAGCTGTTTTTT.

The chain joins TRBV27 to TRBJ2-7; 9 bases are shared with TRBD2. The trim removed 6 bases at V and 7 bases at J, leaving 7 bases unmatched. CDR1 is MNHEY, CDR2 SMNVEV, per germline (reference sequence). There are 13 residues in the CDR3. The CDR3 here is CASSLAGRGEQYF. In DNA form, the CDR3 reads TGTGCCAGCAGCCTAGCGGGAAGGGGTGAGCAGTACTTC.

This sequence joins TRBV19 and TRBJ2-6, with D perhaps TRBD1 (7 bases). This CDR3 comprises 19 residues. Germline loops: CDR1 LNHDA, CDR2 SQIVND (reference sequence). Trimming cost V 6 bases and J 0 bases, with 21 bases left between them. CDR3 in DNA: TGTGCCAGTAGACTCATCGCGGGACAGCTACCCTCTGGGGCCAACGTCCTGACTTTC. Translated, it gives CASRLIAGQLPSGANVLTF.

This clone occurred once. This sequence joins TRBV7-4 and TRBJ2-2, with TRBD1 matching over 9 bases. CDR3 length equals 19 residues. V lost 5 bases to trimming and J lost 1 base; unmatched junction nucleotides: 14. CDR1 is SGHVT and CDR2 is SQSDAQ in the germline V gene. For the CDR3, the DNA is TGTGCCAGCAGCGTCCGACAGCCCGGGACAGGGAAGAACACCGGGGAGCTGTTTTTT. It specifies CASSVRQPGTGKNTGELFF.

This CDR3 reads CASSAFGQGVNSPLHF. The CDR3 nucleotides are TGTGCCAGCAGTGCCTTCGGACAGGGAGTGAATTCACCCCTCCACTTT. The gene calls are TRBV25-1 and TRBJ1-6; 8 bases map to TRBD1. This CDR3 contains 16 residues. J lost 7 bases, V lost 4 bases, and 9 bases had no gene match. Per germline, CDR1 MGHDK and CDR2 SYGVNS.

The chain joins TRBV27 to TRBJ1-5, with D unclear. Trimming shortened V by 2 bases and J by 4 bases, and 12 bases separated the two germline ends. The germline CDR1 and CDR2 sequences are MNHEY and SMNVEV (reference sequence). The CDR3 extends over 15 amino acids. CDR3 bases: TGTGCCAGCAGTTTAGGTCCCGGGAGAAATCAGCCCCAGCATTTT. This sequence encodes CASSLGPGRNQPQHF.

The V and J genes are TRBV9 and TRBJ2-1, with D possibly being TRBD1 or TRBD2 (5 bases each). This CDR3 region has 14 residues. The V and J ends lost 3 bases and 4 bases respectively, with 11 bases between them. Germline lookup yields CDR1 SGDLS and CDR2 YYNGEE. CDR3 coding DNA: TGTGCCAGCAGCGCCGGGGCGGAGTACAATGAGCAGTTCTTC. Its protein product is CASSAGAEYNEQFF.

The chain recombines TRBV29-1 with TRBJ2-5; possible D gene TRBD2, 6 bases. V lost 3 bases and J lost 3, with 23 bases in between. This CDR3 is built from 17 residues. CDR1 and CDR2 from the germline V gene are SQVTM and ANQGSEA. CDR3 nucleotide sequence: TGCAGCGTTGAGGGGCTCGCGCGGGGAGCATCTAAAGAGACCCAGTACTTC. Translation: CSVEGLARGASKETQYF.

This chain joins TRBV2 and TRBJ1-1; the D is unclear. The CDR3 runs 15 residues. The germline V gene encodes CDR1 SNHLY and CDR2 FYNNEI. The V end was cut by 2 bases, the J end by 1 base, with 11 bases between. CDR3 DNA sequence: TGTGCCAGCAGTGAAACACTCCCCGAGAACACTGAAGCTTTCTTT. It translates to CASSETLPENTEAFF.

This clone was detected only once. CDR3 nucleotides: TGTGCCAGCAGTTTCTCCCCCCCACCGGGAGGTGGCTACACCTTC. Encoded protein: CASSFSPPPGGGYTF. The chain is built from TRBV27 and TRBJ1-2; no firm D call. Germline CDR1 MNHEY, CDR2 SMNVEV (reference sequence). The ends were cut back, 3 bases at V and 7 bases at J, with 18 bases in the middle. This CDR3 is 15 amino acids long.

The genes are TRBV4-1 and TRBJ2-5; 7 nucleotides agree with TRBD2. The CDR3 loop spans 16 amino acids. Germline values: CDR1 MGHRA, CDR2 YSYEKL. V lost 1 base to trimming and J lost 2 bases; unmatched junction nucleotides: 7. In DNA, the CDR3 is TGCGCCAGCAGCCAAGTGGGCCTAGCGGATCAAGAGACCCAGTACTTC. Its translation: CASSQVGLADQETQYF.

V gene TRBV10-1 combines with J gene TRBJ2-1; D is perhaps TRBD1 (6 bases). The germline gives CDR1 WNHNN, CDR2 SYGVQD (reference sequence). The CDR3 sequence is 12 residues long. Trimming pared 3 bases from V and 8 bases from J, leaving 8 bases between. This CDR3 is CASSDRGDEQFF. The DNA of the CDR3 is TGCGCCAGCAGTGACAGGGGCGATGAGCAGTTCTTC.